This entry lists 11 T cell receptor beta chains sequenced from one sample in a study of blood T cell repertoires in COVID-19. The assay was immunoSEQ multiplex PCR, and TCRdb's table has in-frame clones only and misses some. This table has fewer than 60,000 clones, roughly 87% appearing once. The sequencing input was peripheral blood. The origin of the receptors is a human donor with acute or convalescent COVID-19. The donor label of this sample is uncertain.

The chain has TRBV5-4 and TRBJ1-5, with 8 bases lining up with TRBD1. CDR3 size: 14 residues. The ends lost 4 bases at V and 11 bases at J; junction bases unmatched: 11. Germline V gene data show CDR1 as SGHNT and CDR2 as YYREEE (reference sequence). DNA of the CDR3: TGTGCCAGCAGCCGGGACGGGGGACAGGAAGCCCAGCATTTT. Protein sequence: CASSRDGGQEAQHF.

The chain is built from TRBV6-1 and TRBJ2-6; 9 bases align to TRBD2. The CDR3 covers 18 residues. Germline trimming cut 1 base from V and 0 bases from J; bases unmatched to any gene: 4. CDR1 is MNHNS, CDR2 SASEGT, per germline. CDR3 sequence (DNA): TGTGCCAGCAGTGAAGGGACTAGCGCTGCCTCTGGGGCCAACGTCCTGACTTTC. Its protein product is CASSEGTSAASGANVLTF.

The V gene is TRBV25-1, the J gene TRBJ1-2, with D maybe TRBD1 (6 bases). The CDR3 length is 12 residues. Deletions cut 4 bases from V and 8 bases from J, with 11 bases between. CDR1 and CDR2 from the germline V gene are MGHDK and SYGVNS. The CDR3 nucleotides read TGTGCCAGCAGTGGGACAGTTTCCGGCTACACCTTC. Residues: CASSGTVSGYTF.

This clone occurred once. CDR3 DNA sequence: TGTGCCAGTAACCGGGACAGGGGGTACGAGCAGTACTTC. This codes for CASNRDRGYEQYF. The chain couples TRBV10-3 to TRBJ2-7; 11 nucleotides line up with TRBD1. Trimming at V came to 10 bases and at J to 4 bases, leaving 6 bases not matched to a gene. Germline assignment: CDR1 ENHRY and CDR2 SYGVKD. This CDR3 region has 13 residues.

The V call is TRBV5-1, the J call TRBJ2-4; D may be TRBD2 (7 bases). This CDR3 has 15 residues. Germline V gene lookup returns CDR1 SGHRS and CDR2 YFSETQ. The V and J ends lost 0 bases and 8 bases respectively, with 15 bases between them. For the CDR3, the DNA is TGCGCCAGCAGCTTGGTGGCGGGAGAGGGGGACATTCAGTACTTC. The encoded protein is CASSLVAGEGDIQYF.

This rearrangement joins TRBV5-1 to TRBJ1-1, with a tentative D call TRBD1 (6 bases). The CDR3 extends over 15 amino acids. V gave up 0 bases and J gave up 7 bases, with 16 bases separating them. Germline lookup yields CDR1 SGHRS and CDR2 YFSETQ. CDR3 in amino acids: CASSLAQGSTGEAFF. CDR3 DNA sequence: TGCGCCAGCAGCTTGGCCCAGGGGAGTACGGGTGAAGCTTTCTTT.

This chain links TRBV19 with TRBJ1-6; 7 bases are a match to TRBD1. The J segment lost 5 bases and the V segment lost 3 bases, leaving 1 base of the junction unmatched. The CDR3 consists of 14 residues. The germline V gene encodes CDR1 LNHDA and CDR2 SQIVND (reference sequence). CDR3 nucleotide sequence: TGTGCCAGTAGTATGGGGACAGATAATTCACCCCTCCACTTT. It is translated as CASSMGTDNSPLHF.

The chain recombines TRBV7-2 with TRBJ2-2; no reliable D call. CDR1 and CDR2 from the germline V gene are SGHTA and FQGNSA. The CDR3 spans 17 residues. V was trimmed by 0 bases and J by 2 bases, leaving 13 bases between them. The CDR3 DNA follows: TGTGCCAGCAGCTTAGCGCTTACTGTGAGAAACACCGGGGAGCTGTTTTTT. This gives the protein CASSLALTVRNTGELFF.

This clone was detected only a few times. This chain joins TRBV21-1 and TRBJ2-7; the table assigns TRBD2, which was not confirmed against the DNA. TRBV21-1 has pseudogene status. There are 14 residues in the CDR3. The CDR3 here is CASSRRDGAYEQYV. The CDR3 DNA reads TGTGCCAGCAGCAGGAGGGACGGGGCCTACGAGCAGTACGTC.

Notes on this clone: The same CDR3 is also encoded by other DNA sequences in this sample. The rearrangement uses TRBV9 and TRBJ2-7; 7 nucleotides match TRBD1. The CDR3 spans 13 residues. Trimming removed 3 bases from V and 2 bases from J; junction bases left unmatched: 2. The germline V gene encodes CDR1 SGDLS and CDR2 YYNGEE. The CDR3, as DNA: TGTGCCAGCAGCGGACAGGGAGCCTACGAGCAGTACTTC. It codes for CASSGQGAYEQYF.

The V call is TRBV5-1, the J call TRBJ1-6; 7 positions agree with TRBD1. The length of the CDR3 is 16 residues. Trimming cost V 0 bases and J 7 bases; bases outside gene matches: 7. In germline, CDR1 is SGHRS, CDR2 YFSETQ. The CDR3 loop reads CASSLGTGRGNSPLHF. The CDR3 DNA follows: TGCGCCAGCAGCTTGGGGACAGGACGCGGCAATTCACCCCTCCACTTT.